This T cell receptor beta chain originates from a study of graft-versus-host responses after intestinal transplantation. Study as a whole: Once they had received anti-thymocyte globulin induction, all recipients took tacrolimus and steroids for approximately three years. General study points: Peak levels of circulating GvH clones tracked with early post-transplant HvG declines.

V lost 2 bases and J lost 3, with 13 bases in between. This CDR3 has 16 amino acids. Germline V CDR1 and CDR2: SNHLY, FYNNEI. Responders (around 200,000, CFSE-labeled) were co-plated with around 200,000 irradiated, violet-dye-labeled stimulators. The sample holds a few counts of this clone. Measured with immunoSEQ multiplex PCR; TCRdb has only the in-frame clones, and not every one. Here the sample spans about 8,000 clones, roughly 30% being singletons. The specimen was alloreactive CD8+ T cells from a mixed lymphocyte reaction culture, collected before intestinal transplant. Subset of the sample: CFSE-low proliferating T cells sorted from roughly 6-day pre-transplant mixed lymphocyte reaction (GvH or HvG direction). This chain links TRBV2 with TRBJ2-2; TRBD1 is a possible D gene (6 bases). This receptor was taken from a human patient who received an intestinal transplant. CDR3 amino acids: CASSEYRVRDTGELFF. Here the CDR3 DNA reads TGTGCCAGCAGTGAATACAGGGTTAGGGACACCGGGGAGCTGTTTTTT.